This T cell receptor (beta chain) was recorded in a study of CD8 T cells in Susac syndrome (dated by TCRdb to about 2019). About the full investigation: Repertoire sequencing was used to test whether CD8+ T cell activation and differentiation in Susac syndrome was antigen driven. The study compared CD8+ T cell repertoire clonality among about a dozen healthy donors, around 14 Susac syndrome patients and about 16 multiple sclerosis patients.

The CDR3 covers 15 residues, taking in both the cysteine and the phenylalanine. The entry retains the CDR3 DNA only, 45 bases that are in frame from base 1. From a lookup of the germline V gene, CDR1 and CDR2 are MNHNS and SASEGT. V is reduced by 0 bases and J by 5 bases, leaving a spacing of 13 bases between them. Points the paper makes about the study in general: The number of individuals in the TCR sequencing and HLA analysis was recognized as being relatively small.

This clonotype was detected a few times. Its antigen has not been determined. No base quality information exists; no much larger clone differs at one position. Peripheral blood CD8+ and CD4+ T cells from healthy donors, Susac syndrome patients and multiple sclerosis patients were profiled using high-throughput TCR beta sequencing. Treatment-naive patients with stable or active relapsing-remitting disease fulfilling revised McDonald criteria were used as multiple sclerosis controls. Bulk CD8+ and CD4+ T cells were purified by magnetic negative isolation, while CD8+ TEMRA cells were enriched using FACS. Blood was collected in EDTA tubes and processed within 24 hours, with PBMCs isolated through density gradient centrifugation. PBMCs intended for TCR sequencing were cryopreserved in liquid nitrogen and thawed later in a water bath at 37 degrees C. Purity of sorted or isolated CD4+, CD8+ and CD8+ TEMRA cells was at least 90%.

RNA was extracted with the RNeasy kit and roughly 0.45 to 1 ug was reverse transcribed using random hexamers. TCR beta CDR3 regions were amplified with the immunoSEQ multiplex PCR assay covering 54 Vbeta and 13 Jbeta segments. Bias from PCR amplification was corrected by using a synthetic template baseline for primer optimization and for computational correction. The study's own analysis went as follows. Only productive sequences were kept, with reads annotated to V, D and J genes according to IMGT and analyzed in immunoSEQ Analyzer. To calculate clonality, Shannon entropy was normalized by log2 of the number of productive unique sequences and then subtracted from one. For each patient and control, public and private clones were evaluated among the 100 most prevalent clones. Clones were defined as Susac-specific if absent from the healthy and MS cohorts, from under 1,200 published viral clones and from other ImmuneACCESS disease sequences. TCRdb trimmed the raw reads at Q25, called clones with MiXCR and kept productive beta chains. Rows are combined by CDR3 protein, so each entry shows the most common genes and DNA. The V and J calls, along with clone size, are taken from TCRdb and not from the paper's own processing. Counted in this sample were some 260,000 distinct CDR3 sequences; approximately 81% of them appeared once. 0.11% of the sample is taken by the ten largest.

The chain links TRBV6-1 with TRBJ2-5; the D gene assignment is ambiguous. This clonotype was sampled from a human donor with multiple sclerosis. Sample: CD8+ T cells from PBMCs. For the CDR3, the sequence is CASSEALGVVETQYF. The DNA reads TGTGCCAGCAGTGAAGCGCTTGGGGTTGTCGAGACCCAGTACTTC.